This TCR beta chain was found in a study of blood T cell repertoires in COVID-19. Turning to the study itself: The cDNA or gDNA used as material had been derived from T cells, B-cell-depleted T cells, or PBMCs.

V dropped 5 bases and J dropped 2 bases, with 12 bases sitting between them. Germline CDR1 is SGHAT and CDR2 is FQNNGV. CDR3 length equals 14 residues. In the original processing: How many nucleated cells were present was estimated from reference gene primer amplification. The method was immunoSEQ multiplex PCR; TCRdb's version includes in-frame clones alone and lacks a portion of them. V and J calls and clone size are those listed in that table; D and trimming were worked out from the DNA. The sample yields around 100,000 clones, roughly 79% seen once. This receptor was obtained from a woman aged 65 to 85 with acute or convalescent COVID-19. The V and J genes are TRBV11-2 and TRBJ2-5; TRBD1 might be the D (6 bases). Sequencing was carried out using peripheral blood. The CDR3 sequence is CASSRQEMQETQYF. As DNA, the CDR3 is TGTGCCAGCAGCCGACAGGAGATGCAAGAGACCCAGTACTTC.